A selection of T cell receptor beta chains follows, all from one sample in a study of blood T cell repertoires in COVID-19. Libraries were prepared by immunoSEQ multiplex PCR; TCRdb keeps only in-frame clonotypes and omits some of them. The sample consists of around 68,000 clones, approximately 82% of them appearing once. Input material: peripheral blood. These receptors were obtained from a man of 80 years or more with active COVID-19. Both conserved end residues are part of each CDR3. The order of the fields is clone size, V gene, J gene, D gene, CDR3 protein, CDR3 DNA. The D gene is left open where the match is weak. A clone size is listed for some rows: how often the clone was seen (once, few, many), or a class if it is expanded.

abundance: .; v_gene: TRBV28; j_gene: TRBJ2-6; d_gene: .; CDR3aa: CASVMGRAGSGANVLTF; CDR3nt: TGTGCCAGCGTTATGGGCAGGGCCGGGTCTGGGGCCAACGTCCTGACTTTC
abundance: once; v_gene: TRBV5-4; j_gene: TRBJ1-1; d_gene: .; CDR3aa: CASSLGRGNTEAFF; CDR3nt: TGTGCCAGCAGCTTAGGTCGAGGGAACACTGAAGCTTTCTTT
abundance: .; v_gene: TRBV19; j_gene: TRBJ2-1; d_gene: TRBD1; CDR3aa: CASSKGQGRSYNEQFF; CDR3nt: TGTGCCAGTAGTAAGGGACAGGGAAGGTCTTACAATGAGCAGTTCTTC
abundance: .; v_gene: TRBV15; j_gene: TRBJ2-7; d_gene: .; CDR3aa: CATSRDWGDLDTYEQYF; CDR3nt: TGTGCCACCAGCAGAGATTGGGGGGACTTAGATACCTACGAGCAGTACTTC
abundance: once; v_gene: TRBV3-1/TRBV3-2; j_gene: TRBJ1-2; d_gene: .; CDR3aa: CASSQGAGYYGYTF; CDR3nt: TGTGCCAGCAGCCAAGGGGCAGGGTACTATGGCTACACCTTC
abundance: .; v_gene: TRBV29-1; j_gene: TRBJ2-3; d_gene: .; CDR3aa: CSVDWRGDTQYF; CDR3nt: TGCAGCGTCGATTGGAGAGGGGATACGCAGTATTTT
abundance: once; v_gene: TRBV4-2; j_gene: TRBJ2-2; d_gene: TRBD2; CDR3aa: CASSQEATSGRPFF; CDR3nt: TGTGCCAGCAGCCAAGAAGCGACTAGCGGGCGTCCGTTTTTT
abundance: .; v_gene: TRBV6-5; j_gene: TRBJ2-7; d_gene: .; CDR3aa: CASGLQNYEQYF; CDR3nt: TGTGCCAGCGGGCTGCAAAACTACGAGCAGTACTTC
abundance: once; v_gene: TRBV3-1/TRBV3-2; j_gene: TRBJ1-6; d_gene: .; CDR3aa: CASSQRTGSSSPLHF; CDR3nt: TGTGCCAGCAGCCAACGAACAGGGTCGAGTTCACCCCTCCACTTT
abundance: .; v_gene: TRBV28; j_gene: TRBJ2-7; d_gene: .; CDR3aa: CASSPQGYEQYF; CDR3nt: TGTGCCAGCAGTCCACAGGGCTACGAGCAGTACTTC
abundance: .; v_gene: TRBV7-8; j_gene: TRBJ2-3; d_gene: TRBD2; CDR3aa: CASSLALAGGRRADTQYF; CDR3nt: TGTGCCAGCAGCTTAGCACTAGCGGGGGGCCGCAGAGCAGATACGCAGTATTTT
abundance: many; v_gene: TRBV7-9; j_gene: TRBJ2-7; d_gene: .; CDR3aa: CASSRLSPEQYF; CDR3nt: TGTGCCAGCAGCAGACTCTCACCTGAGCAGTACTTC
abundance: .; v_gene: TRBV7-9; j_gene: TRBJ2-5; d_gene: TRBD1; CDR3aa: CASSPLTGEETQYF; CDR3nt: TGTGCCAGCAGCCCTTTGACAGGGGAAGAGACCCAGTACTTC
abundance: .; v_gene: TRBV7-2; j_gene: TRBJ1-1; d_gene: TRBD1; CDR3aa: CASRTGTLNTEAFF; CDR3nt: TGTGCCAGCAGGACAGGGACCCTGAACACTGAAGCTTTCTTT
abundance: .; v_gene: TRBV4-2; j_gene: TRBJ2-1; d_gene: .; CDR3aa: CASSKPGVGPSSYNEQFF; CDR3nt: TGTGCCAGCAGCAAACCCGGCGTGGGGCCGAGCTCCTACAATGAGCAGTTCTTC
abundance: .; v_gene: TRBV6-2/TRBV6-3; j_gene: TRBJ2-3; d_gene: .; CDR3aa: CASSYSGGQDTQYF; CDR3nt: TGTGCCAGCAGTTACTCTGGGGGCCAAGATACGCAGTATTTT
abundance: .; v_gene: TRBV3-1/TRBV3-2; j_gene: TRBJ1-2; d_gene: TRBD1; CDR3aa: CASSQGSQGRVAGYTF; CDR3nt: TGTGCCAGCAGCCAAGGATCACAGGGGCGGGTTGCTGGCTACACCTTC
abundance: few; v_gene: TRBV7-9; j_gene: TRBJ2-7; d_gene: .; CDR3aa: CASSPWRETGEQYF; CDR3nt: TGTGCCAGCAGCCCCTGGCGAGAAACAGGCGAGCAGTACTTC
abundance: .; v_gene: TRBV6-2/TRBV6-3; j_gene: TRBJ2-7; d_gene: TRBD1; CDR3aa: CASSYSAGGSYEQYF; CDR3nt: TGTGCCAGCAGTTACTCGGCAGGGGGCTCCTACGAGCAGTACTTC
abundance: .; v_gene: TRBV27; j_gene: TRBJ2-7; d_gene: TRBD1; CDR3aa: CASSYRTGVAYEQYF; CDR3nt: TGTGCCAGCAGTTACCGGACAGGGGTGGCCTACGAGCAGTACTTC
abundance: .; v_gene: TRBV7-2; j_gene: TRBJ2-1; d_gene: TRBD2; CDR3aa: CASSLRLAGGDEQFF; CDR3nt: TGTGCCAGCAGCTTAAGACTAGCGGGGGGGGATGAGCAGTTCTTC
abundance: .; v_gene: TRBV7-6; j_gene: TRBJ1-1; d_gene: TRBD1; CDR3aa: CASSPLGTGPNTEAFF; CDR3nt: TGTGCCAGCAGCCCCCTCGGGACAGGGCCGAACACTGAAGCTTTCTTT
abundance: .; v_gene: TRBV16; j_gene: TRBJ1-2; d_gene: TRBD1; CDR3aa: CASSQPSKGQGGFEDYGYTF; CDR3nt: TGTGCCAGCAGCCAGCCTTCGAAGGGACAGGGAGGGTTTGAGGACTATGGCTACACCTTC
abundance: few; v_gene: TRBV30; j_gene: TRBJ1-2; d_gene: TRBD1; CDR3aa: CAWSDGTASKYTF; CDR3nt: TGTGCCTGGAGTGATGGGACAGCCTCTAAGTACACCTTC
abundance: .; v_gene: TRBV6-1; j_gene: TRBJ2-5; d_gene: TRBD1; CDR3aa: CASSEGWGQQETQYF; CDR3nt: TGTGCCAGCAGTGAAGGGTGGGGACAGCAAGAGACCCAGTACTTC
abundance: few; v_gene: TRBV25-1; j_gene: TRBJ2-1; d_gene: .; CDR3aa: CASSESGGHEQFF; CDR3nt: TGTGCCAGCAGTGAATCCGGGGGTCATGAGCAGTTCTTC
abundance: .; v_gene: TRBV5-8; j_gene: TRBJ1-5; d_gene: TRBD1; CDR3aa: CASSVGTVNSNQPQHF; CDR3nt: TGTGCCAGCAGCGTGGGGACAGTCAATAGCAATCAGCCCCAGCATTTT
abundance: .; v_gene: TRBV2; j_gene: TRBJ2-7; d_gene: TRBD2; CDR3aa: CASRRVGTSGAEQYF; CDR3nt: TGTGCCAGCAGGAGGGTAGGGACTAGCGGAGCCGAGCAGTACTTC
abundance: .; v_gene: TRBV24-1; j_gene: TRBJ2-1; d_gene: .; CDR3aa: CATSSEGQRYNEQFF; CDR3nt: TGTGCCACCAGTTCGGAGGGACAGCGTTACAATGAGCAGTTCTTC
abundance: .; v_gene: TRBV11-2; j_gene: TRBJ1-2; d_gene: TRBD1; CDR3aa: CASSKDRAAPSGYTF; CDR3nt: TGTGCCAGCAGCAAAGACAGGGCCGCACCTTCCGGCTACACCTTC